The clone carrying this T cell receptor (beta chain) was seen a single time. Its antigen is unidentified. A single base separates this from a much larger clone, so it may be a read error. Semi-nested PCR with Nested Universal Primer A followed constant-region reverse priming of full-length variable regions. Each CDR3 protein gets one entry after TCRdb re-called the 5' RACE reads with MiXCR. The sample consists of around 30,000 distinct CDR3 sequences, about a quarter of them appearing once. CD25-based Treg depletion was applied to purified naive CD4+ T cells. Overall study findings and caveats: Tumor Tregs overlapped most with tumor, then blood, naive CD4+ cells.

Sequenced: naive CD4+ T cells sorted from a lymph node. This sample's subset: naive CD4+ T cells, CD4+CD45RA+CD25-. This clonotype originated in a female donor with breast cancer.

As DNA, the CDR3 is TGCGCCGGCAGCTTGTTGGGTTCGGCTAATGAAAAACTGTTTTTT. Encoded protein: CAGSLLGSANEKLFF. The rearrangement uses TRBV5-1 and TRBJ1-4; D ambiguous. The CDR3 extends over 15 amino acids. In germline, CDR1 is SGHRS, CDR2 YFSETQ.